Listed below are T cell receptor beta chains from one sample, sequenced in a study of blood T cell repertoires in COVID-19. Produced via immunoSEQ multiplex PCR; TCRdb's table is partial and in-frame only. The sample lists around 300,000 clones; approximately 86% were seen once. Sequenced material: PBMCs or T cells enriched from blood (not recorded which). All receptors derive from a woman in her late teens or twenties who had recovered from COVID-19. The conserved cysteine and the conserved F or W are not part of the CDR3 here. Each record gives: V gene, J gene, CDR3 protein.

>TRBV24-1|TRBJ2-2
ATSEPWDRFTGELF
>TRBV7-2|TRBJ2-1
ASSSRGLSGSYNEQF
>TRBV5-1|TRBJ2-3
ASSPNTRDTQY
>TRBV3-1/TRBV3-2|TRBJ1-2
ASSPSGVEYGYT
>TRBV2|TRBJ1-2
ASVGTVNNYGYT
>TRBV9|TRBJ1-5
ASSPFGGGQPQH
>TRBV19|TRBJ1-5
ASSLLTPNSNQPQH
>TRBV5-4|TRBJ1-2
ASSHIGQGANNYGYT
>TRBV5-1|TRBJ1-4
ASSIDTPTNEKLF
>TRBV7-2|TRBJ2-5
ASSPTSGAGQETQY
>TRBV4-2|TRBJ2-7
ASSQDYSGSVSYEQY
>TRBV5-7|TRBJ2-7
ASSLWASGGAGSYEQY
>TRBV27|TRBJ1-6
ASSRKPGTGAHSPLH
>TRBV4-3|TRBJ2-7
ASSQGRSSYEQY
>TRBV4-2|TRBJ1-2
ASSQDTKVWKYGYT
>TRBV12-3/TRBV12-4|TRBJ1-5
ASSRGGNQPQH
>TRBV5-1|TRBJ2-1
ASSLSGQGYGEQF
>TRBV7-2|TRBJ1-2
ASSLAPPGTQGYYGYT
>TRBV4-3|TRBJ1-1
ASSSVGGNTEAF
>TRBV18|TRBJ2-7
ASSRQQGQYLLYEQY
>TRBV5-5|TRBJ1-5
ASSSGQNRQPQH
>TRBV11-2|TRBJ2-4
ASSPGLAEWKNIQY
>TRBV5-4|TRBJ2-1
ASRSGQAHYNEQF
>TRBV7-7|TRBJ2-7
ASSPGGDEQY
>TRBV28|TRBJ2-7
ASSWVEFEQY
>TRBV2|TRBJ2-7
ASRVGAAYEQY
>TRBV5-6|TRBJ2-7
ASSPGTSLSYEQY